The clone carrying this TCR beta chain was seen repeatedly, ten times or more. Its target is not known. The 5'RACE template-switching step produced TCR cDNA and added a universal primer site and UMIs. TCRdb re-derived calls from the 5' RACE reads in MiXCR, one entry per CDR3 protein. The sample lists about 310,000 distinct CDR3 sequences; approximately 3.9% were seen once. This sample is part of a study of T cells after yellow fever vaccination. The study's findings and limits: A small share of clonotypes appeared in both CD4 and CD8 compartments. Contaminants from the bulk population, in the form of abundant clonotypes, could be found in FACS-sorted repertoires. Most primary-vaccination clones reappeared after the booster (about 95% CD4, roughly 90% CD8).

Trimming pared 1 base from V and 4 bases from J, leaving 14 bases between. There are 16 residues in the CDR3. CDR1 is MGHRA and CDR2 is YSYEKL in the germline V gene. Source: PBMCs, taken on the day of the yellow fever booster vaccination. The source of this sequence is a young man who received the YFV17D yellow fever vaccine. The chain employs TRBV4-1 and TRBJ1-5, with a weak D call TRBD1 (6 bases). This chain's CDR3 is CASSQGGGLGNQPQHF. The CDR3 bases are TGCGCCAGCAGCCAAGGGGGGGGGCTAGGAAATCAGCCCCAGCATTTT.